Presented here are 9 T cell receptor beta chains from one specimen sequenced in a study of identical twins. MiXCR was run by TCRdb on the 5' RACE reads, yielding one entry per CDR3 protein. The table shows 420,000 or so distinct CDR3 sequences, with around 20% occurring only once. The specimen was naive T cells sorted from blood. The source of these receptors is a man in his fifties or sixties in good health.

This clonotype came up many times. The chain couples TRBV11-2 to TRBJ2-3; the D gene is possibly TRBD2 (5 bases). Germline V gives CDR1 SGHAT, CDR2 FQNNGV. The CDR3 is made up of 16 amino acids. V was cut by 2 bases and J by 1 base, with 13 bases left in between. The CDR3 nucleotides are TGTGCCAGCAGCTTATTACTAGTCGGTGGCACAGATACGCAGTATTTT. Translated: CASSLLLVGGTDTQYF. Variable domain in full (rest from reference TRBV11-2 and TRBJ2-3): EAGVAQSPRYKIIEKRQSVAFWCNPISGHATLYWYQQILGQGPKLLIQFQNNGVVDDSQLPKDRFSAERLKGVDSTLKIQPAKLEDSAVYLCASSLLLVGGTDTQYFGPGTRLTVL.

V usage is TRBV4-1 and J usage is TRBJ2-5, with TRBD1 identical over 9 bases. The CDR3 extends over 17 amino acids. Germline-derived CDR1 and CDR2 are MGHRA and YSYEKL. The V and J ends lost 0 bases and 0 bases, in that order; junction bases with no gene match: 5. The CDR3 loop reads CASSQEYRGRYQETQYF. The DNA of the CDR3 is TGCGCCAGCAGCCAAGAGTACAGGGGGCGATACCAAGAGACCCAGTACTTC.

This clonotype has ten or more counts. This chain joins TRBV5-1 and TRBJ1-2; D gene uncertain. The V end lost 0 bases, the J end lost 2 bases, and 11 bases lay between the germline ends. CDR3 length: 15 residues. In germline, CDR1 is SGHRS, CDR2 YFSETQ. CDR3 coding DNA: TGCGCCAGCAGCTTGGCGCAGAACCTGAACTATGGCTACACCTTC. Translating gives CASSLAQNLNYGYTF.

This clonotype came up many times. CDR3 bases: TGCGCCAGCAGCTACACGGTTGACGGGGAGCTGTTTTTT. Protein product: CASSYTVDGELFF. J is TRBJ2-2 and V is TRBV5-1; unclear D gene. Between the trimmed V and J ends, which lost 3 bases and 7 bases, there was a span of 10 bases. Germline-derived CDR1 and CDR2 are SGHRS and YFSETQ. The CDR3 spans 13 residues.

This clonotype was seen a few times. The V and J genes are TRBV6-1 and TRBJ1-5, with TRBD1 as a possible D gene (6 bases). CDR1 and CDR2 (germline): MNHNS, SASEGT. This CDR3 region has 13 residues. Between the trimmed V and J ends, which lost 1 base and 7 bases, there was a span of 8 bases. The CDR3 region has the DNA TGTGCCAGCAGTGAAGATCAGGGGCAGCCCCAGCATTTT. It translates to CASSEDQGQPQHF.

This clonotype has at least ten counts. This sequence joins TRBV18 and TRBJ1-3, with D perhaps TRBD1 (5 bases). The V gene lost 0 bases and the J gene lost 2 bases, with 5 bases spanning the gap. The CDR3 extends over 14 amino acids. Germline values: CDR1 KGHSH, CDR2 LQKENI. The CDR3 region has the DNA TGTGCCAGCTCACCACCAGGGGCTGGAAACACCATATATTTT. It translates to CASSPPGAGNTIYF.

This rearrangement joins TRBV28 to TRBJ1-5, with no clear D. The CDR3 sequence is 15 residues long. The V gene's germline CDR1 is MDHEN and CDR2 SYDVKM. V shed 5 bases and J shed 0 bases, with 11 bases lying between them. In DNA form, the CDR3 reads TGTGCCAGCAGTCCACACCGGGTTAGCAATCAGCCCCAGCATTTT. Protein: CASSPHRVSNQPQHF. Using reference TRBV28 and TRBJ1-5 for the parts outside the CDR3, the full variable domain is DVKVTQSSRYLVKRTGEKVFLECVQDMDHENMFWYRQDPGLGLRLIYFSYDVKMKEKGDIPEGYSVSREKKERFSLILESASTNQTSMYLCASSPHRVSNQPQHFGDGTRLSIL.

As to this clonotype: A read error may explain this, as a much larger clone is one base away. This chain joins TRBV10-3 and TRBJ2-3, with 7 nucleotides matching TRBD2. CDR1 is ENHRY, CDR2 SYGVKD, per germline. The CDR3 length is 15 residues. V trimming: 8 bases; J trimming: 0 bases; junction bases outside the gene matches: 8. The CDR3: CAIPPGEGSTDTQYF. DNA of the CDR3: TGTGCCATCCCCCCTGGGGAGGGGAGCACAGATACGCAGTATTTT.

This clonotype was counted a few times. V gene TRBV20-1 combines with J gene TRBJ2-5; TRBD2 agrees at 7 bases. Trimming removed 3 bases from V and 4 bases from J; junction bases left unmatched: 11. The germline CDR1 and CDR2 sequences are DFQATT and SNEGSKA (reference sequence). The CDR3 runs 15 residues. DNA for the CDR3: TGCAGTGCTAGGAGGGCCATTATAGCGGGAGAGACCCAGTACTTC. Translated: CSARRAIIAGETQYF.